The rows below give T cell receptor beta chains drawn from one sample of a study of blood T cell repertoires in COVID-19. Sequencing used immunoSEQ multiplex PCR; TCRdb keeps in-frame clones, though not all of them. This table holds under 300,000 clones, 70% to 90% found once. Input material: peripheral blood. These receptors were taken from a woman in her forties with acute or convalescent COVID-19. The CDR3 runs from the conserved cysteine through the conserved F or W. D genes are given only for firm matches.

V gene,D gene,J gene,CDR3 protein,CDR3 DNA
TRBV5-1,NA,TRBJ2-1,CASSLVSMSGAKDEQFF,TGCGCCAGCAGCTTGGTTTCCATGTCAGGGGCCAAGGATGAGCAGTTCTTC
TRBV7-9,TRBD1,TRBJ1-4,CASIRQGANEKLFF,TGTGCCAGCATTAGACAGGGGGCTAATGAAAAACTGTTTTTT
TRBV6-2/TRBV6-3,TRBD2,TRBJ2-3,CASSYGLAGATDTQYF,TGTGCCAGCAGTTACGGACTAGCGGGGGCTACAGATACGCAGTATTTT
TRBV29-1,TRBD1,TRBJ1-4,CSVAGTGVEKLFF,TGCAGCGTTGCTGGGACAGGGGTTGAAAAACTGTTTTTT
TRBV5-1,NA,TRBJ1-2,CASSRMTGVFHGYTF,TGCGCCAGCAGTCGCATGACAGGCGTTTTTCATGGCTACACCTTC
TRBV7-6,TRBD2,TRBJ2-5,CASTQREGSSETQYF,TGTGCCAGCACCCAACGGGAGGGTTCATCAGAGACCCAGTACTTC
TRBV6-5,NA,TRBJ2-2,CASSYSTGSTGELFF,TGTGCCAGCAGTTACAGCACAGGGAGCACCGGGGAGCTGTTTTTT
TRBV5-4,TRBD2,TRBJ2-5,CASSLVGGGQETQYF,TGTGCCAGCAGCTTGGTGGGGGGAGGGCAAGAGACCCAGTACTTC
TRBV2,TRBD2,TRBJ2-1,CASSATTGGSNEQFF,TGTGCCAGCAGTGCCACGACGGGGGGTTCCAATGAGCAGTTCTTC
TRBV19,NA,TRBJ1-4,CASSETATNEKLFF,TGTGCCAGTAGTGAGACTGCAACTAATGAAAAACTGTTTTTT
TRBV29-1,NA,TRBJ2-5,CSVEDFGEVETQYF,TGCAGCGTTGAAGATTTCGGGGAGGTTGAGACCCAGTACTTC
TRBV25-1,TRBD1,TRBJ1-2,CASSETGTGEDYGYTF,TGTGCCAGCAGTGAAACCGGGACAGGGGAAGACTATGGCTACACCTTC
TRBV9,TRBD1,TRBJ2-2,CASSAQRTGNTGELFF,TGTGCCAGCAGCGCCCAAAGGACAGGGAACACCGGGGAGCTGTTTTTT
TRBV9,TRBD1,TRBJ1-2,CASSVASTGTGYTF,TGTGCCAGCAGCGTAGCATCGACAGGGACGGGCTACACCTTC
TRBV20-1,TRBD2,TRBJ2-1,CSASRISGGSNEQFF,TGCAGTGCTAGTCGTATCAGCGGGGGTAGCAATGAGCAGTTCTTC